Listed below are T cell receptor beta chains from one sample, sequenced in a study of T cell responses to AZD1222 COVID-19 vaccine. Data came from immunoSEQ multiplex PCR; TCRdb stores just in-frame clones and leaves some out. This sample yields 150,000 to 200,000 clones, of which about 90% are seen a single time; 1.9% belongs to the top ten. The sample was peripheral blood, taken on day 0 of AZD1222 vaccination. The receptors come from an adult in good health. CDR3s include the opening cysteine and the closing phenylalanine or tryptophan. D genes are given only for firm matches. Size is stated for part of the rows, as once, few or many counts, or as a class when the clone is expanded.

V	D	size	J	DNA	CDR3
TRBV10-1	.	.	TRBJ2-7	TGCGCCAGCAGTGAGTTTCGGGGGACCTACGAGCAGTACTTC	CASSEFRGTYEQYF
TRBV9	TRBD1	.	TRBJ1-1	TGTGCCAGCAGTATTAATGATGGGACAGCCACTGAAGCTTTCTTT	CASSINDGTATEAFF
TRBV6-2/TRBV6-3	.	.	TRBJ2-2	TGTGCCAGCAGTCCCGACAGGGAGGTCGGGGAGCTGTTTTTT	CASSPDREVGELFF
TRBV19	.	.	TRBJ2-1	TGTGCCAGTAGTAAGCTCCTCGATCGCAACAATGAGCAGTTCTTC	CASSKLLDRNNEQFF
TRBV5-4	TRBD1	.	TRBJ2-7	TGTGCCAGCACCTCAGGAGGGACAGGAGCCTACGAGCAGTACTTC	CASTSGGTGAYEQYF
TRBV9	.	.	TRBJ2-3	TGTGCCAGCAGCGTAGGGGTCAGAGGGGATACGCAGTATTTT	CASSVGVRGDTQYF
TRBV28	.	.	TRBJ1-1	TGTGCCAGCAGTTTCCCCCCTGGAGGCAGGGTGAACACTGAAGCTTTCTTT	CASSFPPGGRVNTEAFF
TRBV7-2	.	.	TRBJ1-1	TGTGCCAGCAGCCTATCGGGGTTCCCAGCTTTCTTT	CASSLSGFPAFF
TRBV11-2	TRBD1	once	TRBJ1-2	TGTGCCAGCAGCTTAGCCGACAGGGCCGGCTACACCTTC	CASSLADRAGYTF
TRBV12-3/TRBV12-4	.	.	TRBJ2-7	TGTGCCAGCACAGGACTCTCTTACGAGCAGTACTTC	CASTGLSYEQYF
TRBV27	.	.	TRBJ2-3	TGTGCCAGCAGGAAGAGACAAGATACGCAGTATTTT	CASRKRQDTQYF
TRBV5-4	TRBD1	.	TRBJ2-5	TGTGCCAGTCGCCCAGGGGGCCAAGAGACCCAGTACTTC	CASRPGGQETQYF
TRBV10-1	TRBD2	.	TRBJ2-3	TGCGCCAGCAGTGAAAAACTAGGACTAGCGGGAGAAGATACGCAGTATTTT	CASSEKLGLAGEDTQYF
TRBV19	TRBD1	.	TRBJ1-5	TGTGCCAGTAGTATAGTATGGACAGGGGATCAGCCCCAGCATTTT	CASSIVWTGDQPQHF
TRBV6-6	TRBD2	.	TRBJ2-5	TGTGCCAGCAGTTACGTCCAGCGGGAGTTTAGGGAGACCCAGTACTTC	CASSYVQREFRETQYF
TRBV11-2	.	.	TRBJ2-7	TGTGCCAGCAGCCGGGTCTTGTACGAGCAGTACTTC	CASSRVLYEQYF
TRBV9	.	.	TRBJ2-2	TGTGCCAGCAGCACCCAACCCCTACGTCAGAGCACCGGGGAGCTGTTTTTT	CASSTQPLRQSTGELFF
TRBV27	.	.	TRBJ1-3	TGTGCCAGCAGTTTAGGACACTCTGGAAACACCATATATTTT	CASSLGHSGNTIYF
TRBV28	.	.	TRBJ1-2	TGTGCCAGCAGTTTAGAGGTTACCAGCTCGGGCTACACCTTC	CASSLEVTSSGYTF
TRBV6-7	.	.	TRBJ1-1	TGTGCCCGGAGGGGTCCGAACACTGAAGCTTTCTTT	CARRGPNTEAFF
TRBV10-1	TRBD1	.	TRBJ1-1	TGCGCCAGCAGTGTCGGGGACAGCATGAACACTGAAGCTTTCTTT	CASSVGDSMNTEAFF
TRBV19	.	.	TRBJ2-7	TGTGCCAGTAGTTTAACAGACGGCGCGGGGTACGAGCAGTACTTC	CASSLTDGAGYEQYF
TRBV5-4	.	.	TRBJ2-5	TGTGCCAGCAGCTATGGGACTTCCCCAGAGACCCAGTACTTC	CASSYGTSPETQYF
TRBV2	TRBD1	few	TRBJ2-7	TGTGCCAGCAAAAGGACAGGATACTACGAGCAGTACTTC	CASKRTGYYEQYF
TRBV27	.	.	TRBJ2-7	TGTGCCAGCAGTTTAGGTCCGAGCTCCCCCTACGAGCAGTACTTC	CASSLGPSSPYEQYF
TRBV28	TRBD1	.	TRBJ1-2	TGTGCCAGCAGTTCCAAACTCCTAACAGGGGGCCGTGGCTACACCTTC	CASSSKLLTGGRGYTF
TRBV7-8	.	.	TRBJ2-2	TGTGCCAGCAGCTCTCAGGAGGGTCGCGACACCGGGGAGCTGTTTTTT	CASSSQEGRDTGELFF
TRBV10-2	TRBD1	.	TRBJ1-6	TGCGCCAGCAGTGAGATGGCAGGGGGGGCCCTCCACTTT	CASSEMAGGALHF
TRBV27	.	.	TRBJ2-7	TGTGCCAGCAAACGAGGGGGCGGGGGCTCCTACGAGCAGTACTTC	CASKRGGGGSYEQYF
TRBV5-6	.	.	TRBJ1-5	TGTGCCAGCAGCTTTGGGGTTACTAGCAATCAGCCCCAGCATTTT	CASSFGVTSNQPQHF
TRBV28	.	.	TRBJ1-1	TGTGCCAGCAGTATTCGGCGGGACCGCCGAGCTTTCTTT	CASSIRRDRRAFF
TRBV27	TRBD1	.	TRBJ1-5	TGTGCCAGCGACAGGGTAGCTAGCAATCAGCCCCAGCATTTT	CASDRVASNQPQHF
TRBV7-2	.	.	TRBJ1-2	TGTGCCAGCAGCCTATCCCTTGGATCAGGGGTCTATGGCTACACCTTC	CASSLSLGSGVYGYTF
TRBV7-9	.	.	TRBJ1-6	TGTGCCAGCAGCGGGGACGGGACGGAAAATTCACCCCTCCACTTT	CASSGDGTENSPLHF
TRBV6-4	TRBD2	.	TRBJ2-7	TGTGCCAGCAGTGGAGTAGCGGGGGGGAGTCTCGACGAGCAGTACTTC	CASSGVAGGSLDEQYF
TRBV5-4	.	.	TRBJ2-6	TGTGCCAGCAGACCAGCGACTGGGGCCAACGTCCTGACTTTC	CASRPATGANVLTF
TRBV24-1	.	.	TRBJ2-5	TGTGCCACCAGTGATTTGCCGGGGCCCCAGTACTTC	CATSDLPGPQYF
TRBV29-1	.	.	TRBJ2-7	TGCAGCGTTGAGACAGGTGCCTACGAGCAGTACTTC	CSVETGAYEQYF
TRBV6-5	.	.	TRBJ2-1	TGTGCCAGCAGTTACACGGTGGCCAATGAGCAGTTCTTC	CASSYTVANEQFF
TRBV30	TRBD1	.	TRBJ1-2	TGTGCCTCGCCCTCTAGACAGGGTCAAAGAGGCTACACCTTC	CASPSRQGQRGYTF
TRBV6-5	.	.	TRBJ2-2	TGTGCCTGCATTGTGCGGTCGTGGGAGCTGTTTTTT	CACIVRSWELFF
TRBV27	TRBD1	.	TRBJ1-1	TGTGCCAGCAGCCAGGGACAGGAGAACACTGAAGCTTTCTTT	CASSQGQENTEAFF
TRBV30	.	.	TRBJ1-2	TGTGCCTGGGCCATTGGACAGTTTGTAGGCTACACCTTC	CAWAIGQFVGYTF
TRBV7-9	.	.	TRBJ1-1	TGTGCCAGCAGCCCGCAGAGGGCCTCCACTGAAGCTTTCTTT	CASSPQRASTEAFF
TRBV15	TRBD1	.	TRBJ1-3	TGTGCCACCAGCAGAGGGGACAGTGGAAACACCATATATTTT	CATSRGDSGNTIYF
TRBV6-5	.	.	TRBJ1-3	TGTGCCAGCAGTTACTCAGTCTTAGATGGAAACACCATATATTTT	CASSYSVLDGNTIYF